This T cell receptor (beta chain) derives from a study of T-cell reconstitution after alpha-beta-depleted transplantation in children. Study-level findings and limits: Several hundred rapidly expanded clones from non-depleted graft cells reportedly supplied alpha-beta T cells about two months post-transplant. T-cell counts and diversity at one year following transplant were attributed mainly to newly produced T cells. Where some patients showed high TCRbeta diversity at day 60, it came from recipient T cells and thymic progenitors that had survived.

As concerns this clonotype: Its antigen is still unknown.

V lost 8 bases and J lost 10, with 18 bases in between. This CDR3 is built from 13 residues. Unique molecular identifiers were incorporated when the TCRbeta library was constructed. TCRdb reprocessed the PCR reads with MiXCR, giving one entry per CDR3 protein. The sample shows about 470,000 distinct CDR3 sequences, approximately 41% of them seen only once. This clonotype was obtained from a girl aged 2 to 9 with aplastic anemia, due to receive a stem cell transplant. Sequences were derived from PBMCs, sampled before TCRalphabeta/CD19-depleted stem cell transplant. V gene TRBV12-3 or TRBV12-4 combines with J gene TRBJ2-1, with no clear D. The CDR3 loop reads CASAPSQVGEQFF. CDR3 bases: TGTGCCAGCGCCCCGTCCCAGGTTGGGGAGCAGTTCTTC.